Listed here are 28 T cell receptor beta chains from one sample, sequenced in a study of cytotoxic CD8 clonotypes in ibrutinib-treated CLL. The table came from immunoSEQ multiplex PCR; TCRdb's copy has only in-frame clones and leaves some out. The top ten clones hold more than 7.5% of a sample with tens of thousands of clones, 75% to 85% of them seen once. The sample consisted of PBMCs, taken at disease progression, from a patient treated with ibrutinib. These receptor sequences come from a human donor with chronic lymphocytic leukemia.

V gene TRBV6-1 combines with J gene TRBJ1-2; maybe TRBD1 (6 bases). V dropped 0 bases and J dropped 2 bases, with 7 bases sitting between them. Germline V gene sequence: CDR1 MNHNS, CDR2 SASEGT. The CDR3 consists of 14 residues. Here the CDR3 DNA reads TGTGCCAGCAGTGAAGCCGGGGGCAACTATGGCTACACCTTC. Protein: CASSEAGGNYGYTF.

This CDR3 is CASTLGTSRNQPQHF. The CDR3 bases are TGTGCCAGCACCCTCGGGACCTCCCGCAATCAGCCCCAGCATTTT. V is TRBV7-2 and J is TRBJ1-5, with D possibly matching TRBD1 (5 bases). V lost 7 bases and J 2 bases, leaving 15 bases between the germline ends. This CDR3 comprises 15 residues. Germline-derived CDR1 and CDR2 are SGHTA and FQGNSA.

V is TRBV5-1 and J is TRBJ2-7; D is unresolved. From germline, CDR1 is SGHRS and CDR2 YFSETQ. This CDR3 has 14 residues. Trimming cost V 4 bases and J 2 bases, with 13 bases left between them. The CDR3 reads CASSPTVSTYEQYF. The DNA for the CDR3 is TGCGCCAGCAGCCCAACCGTGTCCACCTACGAGCAGTACTTC.

The chain carries TRBV6-5 and TRBJ1-1; D perhaps matches TRBD1 (5 bases). Deletions cut 4 bases from V and 6 bases from J, with 6 bases between. The V gene's germline CDR1 is MNHEY and CDR2 SVGAGI. The CDR3 consists of 11 residues. The CDR3 DNA sequence: TGTGCCAGCAGTTGGGGCGCTGAAGCTTTCTTT. Protein sequence: CASSWGAEAFF.

The genes are TRBV2 and TRBJ2-2; TRBD1 matches at 8 bases. The CDR3 runs 14 residues. After removal of 6 bases from V and 6 bases from J, the junction contained 6 bases not matched to a gene. Germline assignment: CDR1 SNHLY and CDR2 FYNNEI. The CDR3 reads CASSRGRGAGELFF. The CDR3 coding sequence is TGTGCCAGCAGCAGGGGGCGCGGGGCCGGGGAGCTGTTTTTT.

The rearrangement links TRBV29-1 to TRBJ1-4, with TRBD1 matching 8 bases. The CDR3 contains 13 residues. Trimming at V came to 5 bases and at J to 5 bases, leaving 4 bases not matched to a gene. CDR1 and CDR2 from the germline V gene are SQVTM and ANQGSEA. CDR3 in amino acids: CSVRTGLNEKLFF. CDR3 DNA sequence: TGCAGCGTTAGGACAGGGCTCAATGAAAAACTGTTTTTT. The full variable domain, its missing parts supplied by reference TRBV29-1 and TRBJ1-4, is SAVISQKPSRDICQRGTSLTIQCQVDSQVTMMFWYRQQPGQSLTLIATANQGSEATYESGFVIDKFPISRPNLTFSTLTVSNMSPEDSSIYLCSVRTGLNEKLFFGSGTQLSVL.

This rearrangement joins TRBV28 to TRBJ2-7, with a possible D match to TRBD1 (5 bases). Germline V gene lookup returns CDR1 MDHEN and CDR2 SYDVKM. The CDR3 is 12 amino acids. V gave up 3 bases and J gave up 7 bases, with 10 bases separating them. In DNA form, the CDR3 reads TGTGCCAGCAGTTTGTCGACAGCTGAGCAGTACTTC. Protein sequence: CASSLSTAEQYF.

This clone was picked up a small number of times. The rearrangement joins TRBV27 to TRBJ1-6; D is unresolved. The ends were cut back, 0 bases at V and 7 bases at J, with 10 bases in the middle. The V gene's germline CDR1 is MNHEY and CDR2 SMNVEV (reference sequence). This CDR3 has 15 amino acids. The CDR3 sequence is CASSLSLAGNSPLHF. Written as DNA, the CDR3 is TGTGCCAGCAGTTTATCGTTGGCGGGGAATTCACCCCTCCACTTT.

The genes are TRBV30 and TRBJ2-7; 9 positions match TRBD2. Germline assignment: CDR1 GTSNPN and CDR2 SVGIG (reference sequence). Trimming at V came to 3 bases and at J to 2 bases, leaving 11 bases not matched to a gene. The CDR3 totals 16 residues. CDR3 coding DNA: TGTGCCTGGAGCCGGCTGGGGTTAGCGGGAGCCTACGAGCAGTACTTC. Translating gives CAWSRLGLAGAYEQYF.

The chain employs TRBV7-6 and TRBJ2-3, with 10 bases identical to TRBD2. The germline CDR1 and CDR2 sequences are SGHVS and FNYEAQ. The V segment lost 6 bases and the J segment 5 bases; nucleotides outside the gene matches: 8. The CDR3 contains 15 residues. The DNA for the CDR3 is TGTGCCAGCAGGAATCTAGCGGGAGAGGGAGATACGCAGTATTTT. Translated, it gives CASRNLAGEGDTQYF.

J is TRBJ1-5 and V is TRBV18; 11 bases line up with TRBD1. Germline V gene sequence: CDR1 KGHSH, CDR2 LQKENI. The CDR3 runs 14 residues. The J segment lost 6 bases and the V segment lost 6 bases, leaving 4 bases of the junction unmatched. CDR3 nucleotides: TGTGCCAGCTCCCCGGACAGGGGGCCTCAGCCCCAGCATTTT. It codes for CASSPDRGPQPQHF.

The V call is TRBV30, the J call TRBJ2-3; 8 nucleotides agree with TRBD1. The V segment lost 3 bases and the J segment 3 bases; nucleotides outside the gene matches: 2. The V gene's germline CDR1 is GTSNPN and CDR2 SVGIG (reference sequence). CDR3 length equals 13 residues. As DNA, the CDR3 is TGTGCCTGGAGGCAGGGGGCAACAGATACGCAGTATTTT. Translation gives CAWRQGATDTQYF.

The chain recombines TRBV5-1 with TRBJ2-7, with TRBD1 identical over 8 bases. CDR3 length: 14 residues. V gave up 0 bases and J gave up 6 bases; unmatched junction bases: 5. Germline assignment: CDR1 SGHRS and CDR2 YFSETQ. The CDR3 reads CASSLGRGRTEQYF. As DNA, the CDR3 is TGCGCCAGCAGCTTGGGCAGGGGGCGCACCGAGCAGTACTTC.

The V gene is TRBV11-2, the J gene TRBJ2-1, with 13 nucleotides matching TRBD2. The CDR3 has 14 residues. V lost 3 bases to trimming and J lost 16 bases; unmatched junction nucleotides: 9. Germline V gives CDR1 SGHAT, CDR2 FQNNGV. DNA of the CDR3: TGTGCCAGCAGCTTGGAACTAGCGGGAGGGCCAGTATTCTTC. This encodes CASSLELAGGPVFF.

V gene TRBV2 combines with J gene TRBJ2-7, with 8 bases fitting TRBD1. V shed 6 bases and J 1 base; nucleotides not matched to a gene: 8. Germline V gives CDR1 SNHLY, CDR2 FYNNEI. The CDR3 length is 15 residues. The CDR3: CASRRQGPLSYEQYF. The CDR3 DNA reads as TGTGCCAGCAGGAGACAGGGGCCTCTGTCCTACGAGCAGTACTTC.

The V gene is TRBV18, the J gene TRBJ1-2; TRBD1 agrees at 11 bases. The V gene end was trimmed by 7 bases and the J gene end by 3 bases; junction bases not matched to a gene: 4. This CDR3 contains 14 residues. Germline-derived CDR1 and CDR2 are KGHSH and LQKENI. The CDR3 sequence is CASYPGQGDYGYTF. CDR3 nucleotide sequence: TGTGCCAGCTACCCGGGACAGGGGGACTATGGCTACACCTTC.

The chain has TRBV6-1 and TRBJ2-7; 9 bases map to TRBD1. This CDR3 is 16 amino acids long. With 4 bases clipped from V and 4 bases from J, the junction kept 11 bases outside the gene matches. CDR1 and CDR2 (germline): MNHNS, SASEGT. DNA of the CDR3: TGTGCCAGCAGTGGGGCTTCACAGGGGGCGGGGTACGAGCAGTACTTC. Translating it yields CASSGASQGAGYEQYF.

The sample holds a few counts of this clone. The chain joins TRBV2 to TRBJ1-1, with D uncertain. The CDR3 has 13 amino acids. Trimming took 7 bases from V and 6 from J, leaving 15 bases between them. Germline V CDR1 and CDR2: SNHLY, FYNNEI. CDR3 amino acids: CASTVDRGPEAFF. CDR3 in DNA: TGTGCCAGCACGGTGGACCGCGGCCCTGAAGCTTTCTTT.

This clone was seen a single time. The genes are TRBV11-2 and TRBJ1-3, with D unresolved. From germline, CDR1 is SGHAT and CDR2 FQNNGV. The CDR3 loop spans 14 amino acids. Trimming pared 6 bases from V and 0 bases from J, leaving 9 bases between. CDR3 nucleotide sequence: TGTGCCAGCAGGTTCGGGGTCTCTGGAAACACCATATATTTT. Amino acids: CASRFGVSGNTIYF.

The V gene is TRBV6-6, the J gene TRBJ1-2; TRBD1 agrees at 8 bases. The CDR3 extends over 15 amino acids. Germline V lookup: CDR1 MNHNY, CDR2 SVGAGI (reference sequence). Trimming at V came to 0 bases and at J to 8 bases, leaving 8 bases not matched to a gene. In DNA, the CDR3 is TGTGCCAGCAGTTACTCGATTCAGGGGGCGCAAGGCTACACCTTC. This codes for CASSYSIQGAQGYTF.

This sequence joins TRBV5-1 and TRBJ2-5; D is possibly TRBD2 (6 bases). Trimming cost V 1 base and J 12 bases, with 19 bases left between them. The CDR3 has 14 residues. The germline gives CDR1 SGHRS, CDR2 YFSETQ. This chain's CDR3 is CASSLTNMGLGKYF. The CDR3 nucleotides are TGCGCCAGCAGCTTGACCAACATGGGACTGGGCAAGTACTTC.

The genes are TRBV5-1 and TRBJ2-7; tentatively, D is TRBD1 (5 bases). Per germline, CDR1 SGHRS and CDR2 YFSETQ. V was trimmed by 3 bases and J by 5 bases, leaving 15 bases between them. The CDR3 has 14 residues. The CDR3: CASSYLLDTHEQYF. In DNA, the CDR3 is TGCGCCAGCAGCTATCTTTTGGACACCCACGAGCAGTACTTC.

This clone was seen once. V gene TRBV4-2 combines with J gene TRBJ2-3; D is undetermined. Germline CDR1 reads LGHNA; CDR2 reads YNFKEQ. The CDR3 sequence is 14 residues long. V lost 1 base and J lost 6, with 11 bases in between. DNA for the CDR3: TGTGCCAGCAGCCAAGGCCCCAATCAGGATACGCAGTATTTT. It yields the protein CASSQGPNQDTQYF.

The chain links TRBV7-9 to TRBJ1-3; D is unclear. V was pared by 5 bases and J by 0 bases, with 8 bases between. CDR1 is SEHNR, CDR2 FQNEAQ, per germline (reference sequence). The CDR3 extends over 14 amino acids. The CDR3 is CASSRAGSGNTIYF. In nucleotides, the CDR3 is TGTGCCAGCAGCCGTGCGGGCTCTGGAAACACCATATATTTT.

The rearrangement joins TRBV19 to TRBJ1-2; D is uncertain. Germline V CDR1 and CDR2: LNHDA, SQIVND (reference sequence). The CDR3 contains 13 residues. The V and J ends lost 5 bases and 7 bases respectively, with 14 bases between them. This CDR3 is CASSYPAGGGYTF. CDR3 sequence (DNA): TGTGCCAGTAGTTACCCGGCAGGCGGTGGCTACACCTTC.

V usage is TRBV13 and J usage is TRBJ2-1, with 8 bases that match TRBD2. The CDR3 loop spans 15 amino acids. Germline V gene data show CDR1 as PRHDT and CDR2 as FYEKMQ (reference sequence). V shed 2 bases, J shed 5 bases, and the junction held 5 bases outside the gene matches. Here the CDR3 DNA reads TGTGCCAGCAGCTTACTACTAGCGGAGGACAATGAGCAGTTCTTC. Translation gives CASSLLLAEDNEQFF.

V and J are TRBV19 and TRBJ1-2; a possible D gene is TRBD1 (6 bases). Deletions cut 3 bases from V and 4 bases from J, with 9 bases between. The V gene's germline CDR1 is LNHDA and CDR2 SQIVND (reference sequence). There are 13 residues in the CDR3. Written as DNA, the CDR3 is TGTGCCAGTAGTATGGGCAGGGGCTATGGCTACACCTTC. Protein product: CASSMGRGYGYTF.

The CDR3 DNA reads TGTGCCAGCAGCCCCAGACGGACTAACTATGGCTACACCTTC. It codes for CASSPRRTNYGYTF. V gene TRBV7-9 combines with J gene TRBJ1-2; no reliable D call. The CDR3 covers 14 residues. V was trimmed by 5 bases and J by 0 bases, leaving 10 bases between them. The V gene's germline CDR1 is SEHNR and CDR2 FQNEAQ (reference sequence).